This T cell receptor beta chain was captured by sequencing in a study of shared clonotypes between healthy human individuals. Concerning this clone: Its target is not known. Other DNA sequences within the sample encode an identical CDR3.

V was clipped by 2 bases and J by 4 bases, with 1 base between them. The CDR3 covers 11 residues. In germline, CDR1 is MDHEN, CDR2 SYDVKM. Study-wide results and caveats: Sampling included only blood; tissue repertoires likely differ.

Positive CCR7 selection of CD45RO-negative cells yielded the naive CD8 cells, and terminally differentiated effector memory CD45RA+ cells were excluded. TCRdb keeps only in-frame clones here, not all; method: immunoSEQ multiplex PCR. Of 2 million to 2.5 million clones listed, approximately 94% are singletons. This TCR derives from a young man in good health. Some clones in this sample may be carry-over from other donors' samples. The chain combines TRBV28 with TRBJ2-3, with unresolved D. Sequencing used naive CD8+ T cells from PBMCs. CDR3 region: CASSLADTQYF. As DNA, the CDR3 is TGTGCCAGCAGTTTAGCAGATACGCAGTATTTT.